This entry is about one T cell receptor (beta chain). The data were obtained in a study of blood T cell repertoires in COVID-19. Profiling relied on immunoSEQ multiplex PCR, and the TCRdb table lists in-frame clones only, not all of them. The repertoire consists of a few hundred thousand clones, with more than 70% occurring once and the leading ten covering 1.5% to 2%. This CDR3 is built from 14 residues. The junction had 7 bases not matched to a gene; V was cut back by 5 bases and J by 4 bases. Germline CDR1 reads MNHEY; CDR2 reads SVGAGI. The V gene is TRBV6-5, the J gene TRBJ1-1; 7 nucleotides align to TRBD1. Sequenced sample: peripheral blood. This receptor was identified in a woman aged 25 to 39 with COVID-19, enrolled during active disease. CDR3 DNA: TGTGCCAGCAGTCACACAGGGGTTGGCACTGAAGCTTTCTTT. It encodes CASSHTGVGTEAFF.